The 27 T cell receptor beta chains below were found in one sample sequenced in a study of T cell responses to AZD1222 COVID-19 vaccine. The assay was immunoSEQ multiplex PCR, and TCRdb's table has in-frame clones only and misses some. The repertoire holds some 95,000 clones, with 70% to 90% as singletons. The specimen was peripheral blood, collected on day 0 of AZD1222 vaccination. These TCRs come from an adult in good health.

This clone showed up just a few times. The J gene is TRBJ2-1, the V gene TRBV12-5; 11 bases align to TRBD2. CDR3 length: 14 amino acids. Germline CDR1 LGHNT, CDR2 FRNRAP. V dropped 5 bases and J dropped 6; count of bases not matched to a gene: 3. The CDR3 is CASGLAGGSNEQFF. CDR3 DNA: TGTGCTAGTGGTCTAGCGGGAGGTTCCAATGAGCAGTTCTTC.

This clone was observed once. This chain uses TRBV2 with TRBJ2-5, with a possible D match to TRBD1 (6 bases). V lost 8 bases and J lost 5, with 18 bases in between. Germline-derived CDR1 and CDR2 are SNHLY and FYNNEI. This CDR3 comprises 14 residues. The CDR3 bases are TGTGCCAGCGGGACAACGGGCTTCAGGGAGACCCAGTACTTC. Its translation is CASGTTGFRETQYF.

This clone was seen just once. V gene TRBV30 combines with J gene TRBJ2-7; 7 bases map to TRBD1. There are 13 residues in the CDR3. With 2 bases clipped from V and 3 bases from J, the junction kept 4 bases outside the gene matches. Germline V lookup: CDR1 GTSNPN, CDR2 SVGIG (reference sequence). The CDR3 is CAWSRGQIYEQYF. CDR3 nucleotides: TGTGCCTGGAGTAGGGGACAGATCTACGAGCAGTACTTC.

The V and J genes are TRBV30 and TRBJ1-4; unclear D gene. This CDR3 is 15 amino acids long. The V end lost 2 bases, the J end lost 12 bases, and 22 bases lay between the germline ends. From germline, CDR1 is GTSNPN and CDR2 SVGIG (reference sequence). CDR3 sequence reads: CAWSSEAGIFVELFF. The CDR3 DNA is TGTGCCTGGAGTTCAGAAGCCGGAATCTTTGTGGAACTGTTTTTT.

The chain combines TRBV11-2 with TRBJ2-1, with D perhaps TRBD1 (6 bases). Between the trimmed V and J ends, which lost 1 base and 6 bases, there was a span of 10 bases. Per germline, CDR1 SGHAT and CDR2 FQNNGV. The CDR3 extends over 14 amino acids. CDR3 amino acids: CASSLGAGANEQFF. Here the CDR3 DNA reads TGTGCCAGCAGCTTAGGCGCAGGGGCCAATGAGCAGTTCTTC.

The V and J genes are TRBV2 and TRBJ2-7, with TRBD2 matching 9 bases. Trimming removed 5 bases from V and 3 bases from J; junction bases left unmatched: 8. Germline V gives CDR1 SNHLY, CDR2 FYNNEI. The CDR3 runs 15 residues. Written as DNA, the CDR3 is TGTGCCAGCAGTAGCGGGGGGTCCCAAAACTACGAGCAGTACTTC. This encodes CASSSGGSQNYEQYF. The complete variable domain, with remaining parts taken from reference TRBV2 and TRBJ2-7, reads EPEVTQTPSHQVTQMGQEVILRCVPISNHLYFYWYRQILGQKVEFLVSFYNNEISEKSEIFDDQFSVERPDGSNFTLKIRSTKLEDSAMYFCASSSGGSQNYEQYFGPGTRLTVT.

This chain joins TRBV11-2 and TRBJ2-7, with TRBD2 identical over 8 bases. V shed 6 bases, J shed 5 bases, and the junction held 6 bases outside the gene matches. The CDR3 is made up of 13 amino acids. CDR1 and CDR2 (germline): SGHAT, FQNNGV. DNA of the CDR3: TGTGCCAGCAGTTCGGGGGGGGCGAACGAGCAGTACTTC. Translated: CASSSGGANEQYF.

This chain links TRBV30 with TRBJ2-3; 9 bases fit TRBD2. This CDR3 region has 17 residues. Germline CDR1 GTSNPN, CDR2 SVGIG (reference sequence). The junction had 10 bases not matched to a gene; V was cut back by 0 bases and J by 3 bases. CDR3 coding DNA: TGTGCCTGGAGTGTAATGTCCCTAGCGGGACTAACAGATACGCAGTATTTT. It encodes CAWSVMSLAGLTDTQYF.

The chain links TRBV6-5 to TRBJ2-7; a weak D match, TRBD2 (6 bases). The ends were cut back, 6 bases at V and 2 bases at J, with 11 bases in the middle. Germline loops: CDR1 MNHEY, CDR2 SVGAGI. The CDR3 sequence is 13 residues long. CDR3: CASSLREPYEQYF. The CDR3 DNA follows: TGTGCCAGCAGCCTCCGGGAGCCCTACGAGCAGTACTTC.

The V and J genes are TRBV4-2 and TRBJ2-3; 13 bases are shared with TRBD2. CDR3 length: 16 amino acids. V gave up 4 bases and J gave up 5 bases; unmatched junction bases: 6. Germline V gene data show CDR1 as LGHNA and CDR2 as YNFKEQ. CDR3 loop: CASSPGTSGELDTQYF. The CDR3 DNA is TGTGCCAGCAGCCCAGGGACTAGCGGGGAGCTAGATACGCAGTATTTT.

This clone came up once. This chain uses TRBV30 with TRBJ2-7; TRBD1 is a possible D gene (5 bases). V shed 1 base and J shed 1 base, with 8 bases lying between them. This CDR3 comprises 13 residues. CDR1 and CDR2 (germline): GTSNPN, SVGIG (reference sequence). In DNA form, the CDR3 reads TGTGCCTGGAGTGACGACAGTTCCTACGAGCAGTACTTC. This sequence encodes CAWSDDSSYEQYF.

About this clone: Within the sample, other DNA sequences also encode this same CDR3. The chain links TRBV6-5 to TRBJ1-1; D gene uncertain. Germline V gene data show CDR1 as MNHEY and CDR2 as SVGAGI. Trimming took off 0 bases at V and 1 base at J, with 6 bases between the two ends. The CDR3 is 14 residues long. The CDR3 protein is CASSYSNRNTEAFF. CDR3 in DNA: TGTGCCAGCAGTTACTCGAACAGGAACACTGAAGCTTTCTTT.

J is TRBJ2-1 and V is TRBV6-2 or TRBV6-3; 7 bases map to TRBD1. Trimming took 9 bases from V and 15 from J; bases not matched to a gene: 14. The CDR3 sequence is 12 residues long. The germline gives CDR1 MNHEY, CDR2 SVGEGT. CDR3 nucleotides: TGTGCCAGTAGTAAAGGGGGCTACGGGGTGTTCTTC. Translation gives CASSKGGYGVFF.

This chain joins TRBV18 and TRBJ2-7; D unresolved. The V and J ends lost 3 bases and 0 bases respectively, with 12 bases between them. This CDR3 comprises 15 residues. Germline CDR1 reads KGHSH; CDR2 reads LQKENI. The DNA for the CDR3 is TGTGCCAGCTCACCGACCGCCGGTAGCTCCTACGAGCAGTACTTC. It is translated as CASSPTAGSSYEQYF.

The chain employs TRBV5-6 and TRBJ1-5; 7 nucleotides line up with TRBD1. This CDR3 contains 14 residues. Germline V lookup: CDR1 SGHDT, CDR2 YYEEEE. Germline trimming cut 2 bases from V and 4 bases from J; bases unmatched to any gene: 3. The CDR3 region is CASSFKDRNQPQHF. The CDR3 DNA reads TGTGCCAGCAGCTTTAAGGACAGGAATCAGCCCCAGCATTTT.

This chain uses TRBV19 with TRBJ2-1; TRBD2 matches 7 bases. This CDR3 is built from 14 residues. Germline values: CDR1 LNHDA, CDR2 SQIVND (reference sequence). The V and J ends lost 10 bases and 5 bases, in that order; junction bases with no gene match: 11. CDR3 loop: CATRGAGSHNEQFF. As DNA, the CDR3 is TGTGCCACCCGGGGAGCGGGATCCCACAATGAGCAGTTCTTC.

This chain links TRBV7-9 with TRBJ1-3; TRBD1 matches 9 bases. After removal of 5 bases from V and 5 bases from J, the junction contained 7 bases not matched to a gene. The length of the CDR3 is 15 residues. The germline CDR1 and CDR2 sequences are SEHNR and FQNEAQ (reference sequence). CDR3: CASSAQGAPRNTIYF. CDR3 DNA: TGTGCCAGCAGCGCACAGGGGGCCCCCCGAAACACCATATATTTT.

This chain links TRBV27 with TRBJ1-1, with D tentatively TRBD1 (6 bases). The CDR3 has 16 residues. Germline V CDR1 and CDR2: MNHEY, SMNVEV (reference sequence). Between the trimmed V and J ends, which lost 4 bases and 0 bases, there was a span of 15 bases. The CDR3: CASSSLGGAMNTEAFF. DNA of the CDR3: TGTGCCAGCAGTTCCCTAGGGGGGGCCATGAACACTGAAGCTTTCTTT.

This chain uses TRBV5-1 with TRBJ2-7; 8 positions agree with TRBD1. The J segment lost 6 bases and the V segment lost 2 bases, leaving 1 base of the junction unmatched. CDR3 length equals 12 residues. Germline values: CDR1 SGHRS, CDR2 YFSETQ. Here the CDR3 reads CASSFDRGEQYF. DNA for the CDR3: TGCGCCAGCAGCTTCGACAGGGGCGAGCAGTACTTC.

CDR3 coding DNA: TGTGCCAGTAGTATGGTGGGAGTCTACAATGAGCAGTTCTTC. Translating gives CASSMVGVYNEQFF. This chain joins TRBV19 and TRBJ2-1, with D possibly being TRBD2 (5 bases). The CDR3 has 14 residues. The V gene's germline CDR1 is LNHDA and CDR2 SQIVND (reference sequence). Trimming shortened V by 3 bases and J by 3 bases, and 9 bases separated the two germline ends.

This chain links TRBV12-3 or TRBV12-4 with TRBJ1-2, with unresolved D. The CDR3 runs to 13 residues. V was trimmed by 6 bases and J by 6 bases, leaving 14 bases between them. CDR3 nucleotides: TGTGCCAGCAGGGCAGGTTTTTGGGATGGCTACACCTTC. Protein sequence: CASRAGFWDGYTF.

The chain joins TRBV9 to TRBJ2-1; D remains unclear. Germline CDR1 is SGDLS and CDR2 is YYNGEE. The CDR3 has 15 amino acids. V dropped 0 bases and J dropped 1 base, with 8 bases sitting between them. CDR3 amino acids: CASSVDGRSYNEQFF. In DNA form, the CDR3 reads TGTGCCAGCAGCGTAGATGGGCGGTCCTACAATGAGCAGTTCTTC.

V and J are TRBV9 and TRBJ2-7; TRBD2 might be the D (6 bases). The V gene's germline CDR1 is SGDLS and CDR2 YYNGEE. The CDR3 contains 13 residues. Trimming stripped 3 bases from V and 7 bases from J, with 14 bases between. DNA of the CDR3: TGTGCCAGCAGCGCCCAAACACGGGGGGAGCAGTACTTC. Translating gives CASSAQTRGEQYF.

This clone has just one count. The rearrangement joins TRBV7-8 to TRBJ2-1; no definite D call. Trimming left V 4 bases short and J 0 bases short, with 10 bases between. The CDR3 is 15 residues long. CDR1 is SGHVS, CDR2 FQNEAQ, per germline. In DNA, the CDR3 is TGTGCCAGCAGCTCCCGGTATGGCTCCTACAATGAGCAGTTCTTC. Translated, it gives CASSSRYGSYNEQFF.

The chain joins TRBV25-1 to TRBJ1-6; 7 positions match TRBD1. The germline V gene encodes CDR1 MGHDK and CDR2 SYGVNS. After removal of 6 bases from V and 10 bases from J, the junction contained 9 bases not matched to a gene. The CDR3 has 14 amino acids. As DNA, the CDR3 is TGTGCCAGCAGGGGGGACAGTCCTTCATCACCCCTCCACTTT. Protein sequence: CASRGDSPSSPLHF.

The V and J genes are TRBV2 and TRBJ1-1; 7 nucleotides match TRBD1. Unmatched junction bases numbered 1, after V lost 9 bases and J lost 0 bases. Germline CDR1 reads SNHLY; CDR2 reads FYNNEI. The CDR3 totals 12 residues. CDR3 sequence reads: CARQGMNTEAFF. In DNA, the CDR3 is TGTGCCAGACAGGGGATGAACACTGAAGCTTTCTTT.

The chain joins TRBV4-3 to TRBJ2-3, with a possible D match to TRBD1 (6 bases). Trimming cost V 0 bases and J 3 bases, with 13 bases left between them. Looked up from germline, CDR1 is LGHNA and CDR2 is YSLEER. The CDR3 runs to 16 residues. As DNA, the CDR3 is TGCGCCAGCAGCCAAGATCTGCAGGGGCGAACAGATACGCAGTATTTT. Translation: CASSQDLQGRTDTQYF.